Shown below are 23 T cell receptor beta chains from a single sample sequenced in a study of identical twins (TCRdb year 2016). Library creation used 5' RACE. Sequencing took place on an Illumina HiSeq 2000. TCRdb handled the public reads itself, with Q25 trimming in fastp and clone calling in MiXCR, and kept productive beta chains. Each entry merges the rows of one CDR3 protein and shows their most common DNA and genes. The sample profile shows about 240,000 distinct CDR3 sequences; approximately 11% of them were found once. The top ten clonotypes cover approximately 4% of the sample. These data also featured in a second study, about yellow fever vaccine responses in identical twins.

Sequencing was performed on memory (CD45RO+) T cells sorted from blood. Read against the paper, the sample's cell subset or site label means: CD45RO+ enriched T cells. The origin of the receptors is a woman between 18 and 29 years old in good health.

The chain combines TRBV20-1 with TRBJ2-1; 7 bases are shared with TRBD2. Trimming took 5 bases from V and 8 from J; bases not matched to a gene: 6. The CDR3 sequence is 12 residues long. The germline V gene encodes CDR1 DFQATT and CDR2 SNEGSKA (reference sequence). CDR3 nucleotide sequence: TGCAGTGCTGGGGGGGGAGGGGATGAGCAGTTCTTC. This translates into CSAGGGGDEQFF.

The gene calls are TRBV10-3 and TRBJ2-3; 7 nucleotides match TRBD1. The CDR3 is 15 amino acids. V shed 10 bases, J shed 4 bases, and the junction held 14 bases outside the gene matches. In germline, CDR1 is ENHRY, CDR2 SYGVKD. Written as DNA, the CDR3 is TGTGCCACCACCCTAGGACAGGCTGTATCAGATACGCAGTATTTT. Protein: CATTLGQAVSDTQYF.

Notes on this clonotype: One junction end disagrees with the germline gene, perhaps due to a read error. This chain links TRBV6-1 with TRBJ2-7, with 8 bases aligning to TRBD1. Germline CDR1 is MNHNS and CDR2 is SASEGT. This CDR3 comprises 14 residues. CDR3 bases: TGTGCCAGCAGCCTACAGGGGGTCCAGTACGAGCAGCACTTC. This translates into CASSLQGVQYEQHF.

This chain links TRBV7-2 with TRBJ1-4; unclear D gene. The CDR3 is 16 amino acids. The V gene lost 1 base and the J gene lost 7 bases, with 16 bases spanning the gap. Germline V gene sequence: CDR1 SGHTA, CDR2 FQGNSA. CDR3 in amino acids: CASSLGSGGNVEKLFF. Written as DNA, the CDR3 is TGTGCCAGCAGCTTAGGCTCAGGAGGGAATGTTGAAAAACTGTTTTTT.

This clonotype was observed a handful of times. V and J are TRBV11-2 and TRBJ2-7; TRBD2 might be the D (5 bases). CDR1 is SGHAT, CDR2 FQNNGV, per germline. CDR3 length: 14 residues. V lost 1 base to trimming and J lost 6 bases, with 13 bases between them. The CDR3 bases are TGTGCCAGCAGCTTAGTCCCCGGGATTTCCGAGCAGTACTTC. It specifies CASSLVPGISEQYF.

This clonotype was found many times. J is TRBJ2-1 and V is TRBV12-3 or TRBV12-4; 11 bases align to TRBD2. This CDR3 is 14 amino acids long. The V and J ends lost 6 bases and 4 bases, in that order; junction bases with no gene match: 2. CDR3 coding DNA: TGTGCCAGCAGCTCTAGCGGGAGGTACAATGAGCAGTTCTTC. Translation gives CASSSSGRYNEQFF.

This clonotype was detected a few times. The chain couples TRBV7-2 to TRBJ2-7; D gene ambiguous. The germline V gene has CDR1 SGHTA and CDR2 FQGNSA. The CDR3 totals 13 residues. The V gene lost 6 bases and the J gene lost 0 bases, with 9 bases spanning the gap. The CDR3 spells CASRQSGSYEQYF. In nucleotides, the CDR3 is TGTGCCAGCAGACAGTCGGGCTCCTACGAGCAGTACTTC.

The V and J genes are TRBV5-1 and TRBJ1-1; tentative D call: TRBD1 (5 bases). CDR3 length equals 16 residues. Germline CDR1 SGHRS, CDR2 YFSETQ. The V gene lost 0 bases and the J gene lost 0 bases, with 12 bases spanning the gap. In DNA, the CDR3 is TGCGCCAGCAGCTTGGGAGACAGAGATCTGAACACTGAAGCTTTCTTT. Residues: CASSLGDRDLNTEAFF.

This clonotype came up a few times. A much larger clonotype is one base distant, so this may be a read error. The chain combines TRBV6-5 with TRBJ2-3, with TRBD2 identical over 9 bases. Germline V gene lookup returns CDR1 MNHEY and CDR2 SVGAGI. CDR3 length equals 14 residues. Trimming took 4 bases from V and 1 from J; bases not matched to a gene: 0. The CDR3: CASSSSGGTDTQYF. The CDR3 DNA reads TGTGCCAGCAGTTCTAGCGGGGGCACAGATACGCAGTATTTT.

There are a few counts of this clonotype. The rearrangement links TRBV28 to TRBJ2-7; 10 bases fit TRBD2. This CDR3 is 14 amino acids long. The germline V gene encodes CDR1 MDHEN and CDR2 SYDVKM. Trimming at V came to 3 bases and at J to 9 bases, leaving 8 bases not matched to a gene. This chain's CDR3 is CASSFTSGATRQYF. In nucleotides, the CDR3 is TGTGCCAGCAGTTTCACTAGCGGGGCCACCCGGCAGTACTTC. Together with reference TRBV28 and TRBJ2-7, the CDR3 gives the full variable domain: DVKVTQSSRYLVKRTGEKVFLECVQDMDHENMFWYRQDPGLGLRLIYFSYDVKMKEKGDIPEGYSVSREKKERFSLILESASTNQTSMYLCASSFTSGATRQYFGPGTRLTVT.

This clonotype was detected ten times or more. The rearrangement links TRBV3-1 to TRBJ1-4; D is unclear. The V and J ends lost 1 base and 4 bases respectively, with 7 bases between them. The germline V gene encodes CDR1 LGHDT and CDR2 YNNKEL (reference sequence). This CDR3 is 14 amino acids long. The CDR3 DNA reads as TGTGCCAGCAGCCAAGCGAAGGGTAATGAAAAACTGTTTTTT. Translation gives CASSQAKGNEKLFF. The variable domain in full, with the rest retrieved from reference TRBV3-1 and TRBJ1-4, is DTAVSQTPKYLVTQMGNDKSIKCEQNLGHDTMYWYKQDSKKFLKIMFSYNNKELIINETVPNRFSPKSPDKAHLNLHINSLELGDSAVYFCASSQAKGNEKLFFGSGTQLSVL.

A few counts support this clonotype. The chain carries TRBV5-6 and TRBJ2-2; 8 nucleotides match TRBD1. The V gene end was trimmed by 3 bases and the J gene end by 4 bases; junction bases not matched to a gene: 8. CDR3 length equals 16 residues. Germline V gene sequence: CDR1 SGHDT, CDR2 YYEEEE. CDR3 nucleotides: TGTGCCAGCAGCTCGGTCAGGACAGGGTTCACCGGGGAGCTGTTTTTT. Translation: CASSSVRTGFTGELFF. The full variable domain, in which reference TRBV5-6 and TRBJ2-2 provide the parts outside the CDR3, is DAGVTQSPTHLIKTRGQQVTLRCSPKSGHDTVSWYQQALGQGPQFIFQYYEEEERQRGNFPDRFSGHQFPNYSSELNVNALLLGDSALYLCASSSVRTGFTGELFFGEGSRLTVL.

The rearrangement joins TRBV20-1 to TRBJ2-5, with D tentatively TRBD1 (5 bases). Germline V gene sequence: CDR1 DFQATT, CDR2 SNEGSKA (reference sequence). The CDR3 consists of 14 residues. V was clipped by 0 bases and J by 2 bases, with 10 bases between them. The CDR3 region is CSARDPGKQETQYF. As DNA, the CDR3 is TGCAGTGCTAGAGATCCAGGGAAACAAGAGACCCAGTACTTC.

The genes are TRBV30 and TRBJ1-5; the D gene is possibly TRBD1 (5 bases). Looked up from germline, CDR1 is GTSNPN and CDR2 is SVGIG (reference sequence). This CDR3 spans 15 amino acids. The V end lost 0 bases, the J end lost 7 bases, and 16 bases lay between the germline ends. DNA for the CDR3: TGTGCCTGGAGTGTACTGGGAGGGGCCGGACAGCCCCAGCATTTT. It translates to CAWSVLGGAGQPQHF.

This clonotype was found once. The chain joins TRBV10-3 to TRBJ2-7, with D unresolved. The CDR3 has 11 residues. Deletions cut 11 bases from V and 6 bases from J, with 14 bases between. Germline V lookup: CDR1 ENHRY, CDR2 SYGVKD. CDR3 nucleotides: TGTGCCGCCTCGGACCCAGGCGAGCAGTACTTC. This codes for CAASDPGEQYF.

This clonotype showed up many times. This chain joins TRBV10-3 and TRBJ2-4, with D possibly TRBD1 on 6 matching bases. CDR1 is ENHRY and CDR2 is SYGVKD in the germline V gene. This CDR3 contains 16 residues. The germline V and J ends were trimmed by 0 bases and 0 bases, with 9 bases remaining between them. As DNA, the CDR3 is TGTGCCATCAGTGAGTCGATAGGGGGAGCCAAAAACATTCAGTACTTC. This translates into CAISESIGGAKNIQYF.

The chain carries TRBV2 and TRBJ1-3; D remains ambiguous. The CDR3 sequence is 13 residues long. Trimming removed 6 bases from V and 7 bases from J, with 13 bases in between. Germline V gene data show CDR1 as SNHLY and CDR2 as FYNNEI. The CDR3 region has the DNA TGTGCCAGCAGCAGAGAAGGAGGGAACACCATATATTTT. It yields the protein CASSREGGNTIYF.

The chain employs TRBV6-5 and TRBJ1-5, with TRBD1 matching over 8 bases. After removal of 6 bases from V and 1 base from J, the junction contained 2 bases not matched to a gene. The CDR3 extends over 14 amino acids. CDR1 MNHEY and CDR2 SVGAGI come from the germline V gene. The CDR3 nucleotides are TGTGCCAGCAGCCGACAGGGGAGCAATCAGCCCCAGCATTTT. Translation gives CASSRQGSNQPQHF.

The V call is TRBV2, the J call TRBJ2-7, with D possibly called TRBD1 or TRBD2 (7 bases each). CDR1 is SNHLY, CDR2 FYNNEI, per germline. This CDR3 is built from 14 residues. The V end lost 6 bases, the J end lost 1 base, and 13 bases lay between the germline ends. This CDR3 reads CASSAGGGSYEQYF. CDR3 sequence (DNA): TGTGCCAGCAGCGCAGGGGGGGGGTCCTACGAGCAGTACTTC.

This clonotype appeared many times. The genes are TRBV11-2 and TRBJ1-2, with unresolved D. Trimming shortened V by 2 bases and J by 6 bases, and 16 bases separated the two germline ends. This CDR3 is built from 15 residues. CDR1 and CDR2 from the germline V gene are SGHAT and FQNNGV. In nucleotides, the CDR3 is TGTGCCAGCAGCTTAAGGCTGCAGATAGAGGATGGCTACACCTTC. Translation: CASSLRLQIEDGYTF.

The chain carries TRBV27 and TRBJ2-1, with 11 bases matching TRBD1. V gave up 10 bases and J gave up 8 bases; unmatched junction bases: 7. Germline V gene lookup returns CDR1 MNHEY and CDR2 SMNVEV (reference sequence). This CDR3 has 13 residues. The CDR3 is CATGDRGSHEQFF. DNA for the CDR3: TGTGCCACGGGGGACAGGGGGTCCCATGAGCAGTTCTTC.

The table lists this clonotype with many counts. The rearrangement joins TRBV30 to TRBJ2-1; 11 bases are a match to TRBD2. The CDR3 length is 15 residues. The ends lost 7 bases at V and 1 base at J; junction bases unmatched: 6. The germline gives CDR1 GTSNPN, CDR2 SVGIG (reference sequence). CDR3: CALGLAAMSYNEQFF. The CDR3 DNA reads TGTGCCTTGGGACTAGCGGCAATGTCCTACAATGAGCAGTTCTTC.

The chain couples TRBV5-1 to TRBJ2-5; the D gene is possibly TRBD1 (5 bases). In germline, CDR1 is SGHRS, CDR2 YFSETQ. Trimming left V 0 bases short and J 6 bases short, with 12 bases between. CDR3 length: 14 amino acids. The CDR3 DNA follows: TGCGCCAGCAGCTTGGCGGGCAGGGCGCAGACCCAGTACTTC. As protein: CASSLAGRAQTQYF.